Each of the 2 T cell receptor beta chains below was sequenced from the same sample in a study of blood T cell repertoires in COVID-19. Assay: immunoSEQ multiplex PCR; the TCRdb copy retains only in-frame clones and omits some. The table has roughly 180,000 clones, about nine tenths seen once; the top ten hold 2% to 2.5%. Sequencing input: PBMCs or T cells enriched from blood (not recorded which). The receptor source for this set is a woman aged 25 to 45 who had recovered from COVID-19.

This rearrangement joins TRBV5-4 to TRBJ2-2; TRBD2 might be the D (5 bases). V was clipped by 1 base and J by 3 bases, with 13 bases between them. This CDR3 contains 16 residues. CDR1 is SGHNT, CDR2 YYREEE, per germline (reference sequence). As DNA, the CDR3 is TGTGCCAGCAGCTTGCCCGGGAATTTGGACACCGGGGAGCTGTTTTTT. It codes for CASSLPGNLDTGELFF.

The genes are TRBV9 and TRBJ2-6, with D possibly being TRBD2 (5 bases). The V gene's germline CDR1 is SGDLS and CDR2 YYNGEE. Between the trimmed V and J ends, which lost 2 bases and 2 bases, there was a span of 5 bases. The CDR3 has 14 residues. CDR3: CASSVGAGANVLTF. The CDR3 bases are TGTGCCAGCAGCGTCGGGGCTGGGGCCAACGTCCTGACTTTC.